This T cell receptor (beta chain) appears in the sequencing data of a study of cytomegalovirus exposure and HLA in healthy donors. Looked up from germline, CDR1 is SGDLS and CDR2 is YYNGEE. Trimming took off 3 bases at V and 1 base at J, with 10 bases between the two ends. The CDR3 spans 14 residues. Turning to this clone: The antigen is not known.

Study findings and constraints: The authors later found TCR association rates varying by HLA locus, with DRB1 most and HLA-C fewest. Most likely, a cluster of highly shared sequence variants arose as a sequencing artifact. In a later analysis, TCR beta V- and J-gene trimming showed a link to a missense DCLRE1C variant.

With 60 Vbeta and 13 Jbeta primers, the PCR was carried out. The assay was immunoSEQ multiplex PCR, and TCRdb's table has in-frame clones only and misses some. The sample shows 75,000 to 100,000 clones, and over 1.2% sits with its ten largest clones. The clonotype comes from a woman in her sixties in good health and CMV-seronegative. This chain uses TRBV9 with TRBJ1-1, with D maybe TRBD1 (5 bases). The sequenced material came from PBMCs. The CDR3 is CASSGRQTNTEAFF. The CDR3, as DNA: TGTGCCAGCAGCGGGAGACAGACGAACACTGAAGCTTTCTTT.